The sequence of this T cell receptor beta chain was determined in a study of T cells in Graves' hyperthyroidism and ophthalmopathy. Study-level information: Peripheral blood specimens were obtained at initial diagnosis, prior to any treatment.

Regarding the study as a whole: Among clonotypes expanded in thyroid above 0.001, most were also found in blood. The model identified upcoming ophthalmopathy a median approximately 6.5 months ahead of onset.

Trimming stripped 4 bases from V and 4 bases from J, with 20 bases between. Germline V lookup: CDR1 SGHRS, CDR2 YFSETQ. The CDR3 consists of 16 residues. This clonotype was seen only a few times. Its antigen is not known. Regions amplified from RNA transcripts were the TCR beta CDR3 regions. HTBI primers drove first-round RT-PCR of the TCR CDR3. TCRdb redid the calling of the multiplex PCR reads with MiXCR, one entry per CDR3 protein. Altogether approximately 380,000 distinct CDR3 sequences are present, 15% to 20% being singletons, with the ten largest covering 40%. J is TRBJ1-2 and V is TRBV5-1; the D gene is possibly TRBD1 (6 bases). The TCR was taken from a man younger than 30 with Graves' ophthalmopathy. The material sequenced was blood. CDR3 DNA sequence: TGCGCCAGCAGCCCGGAGTCCGGGACAAAAATCTATGGCTACACCTTC. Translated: CASSPESGTKIYGYTF.